The clone carrying this T cell receptor (beta chain) has just a few counts. Here immunoSEQ multiplex PCR was the method, and the copy in TCRdb shows in-frame clones only, minus some. This table holds about 100,000 clones, 80% found once. The data stem from a study of blood T cell repertoires in COVID-19. Germline values: CDR1 SEHNR, CDR2 FQNEAQ (reference sequence). This CDR3 comprises 15 residues. Trimming cost V 5 bases and J 3 bases, with 14 bases left between them. Sequenced material: peripheral blood. V gene TRBV7-9 combines with J gene TRBJ1-5; D might be TRBD1 (5 bases). The TCR was taken from a man between 65 and 85 years old with active or convalescent COVID-19. CDR3 DNA sequence: TGTGCCAGCAGCCTCTTGGAGGGGCCCAATCAGCCCCAGCATTTT. Translated: CASSLLEGPNQPQHF.